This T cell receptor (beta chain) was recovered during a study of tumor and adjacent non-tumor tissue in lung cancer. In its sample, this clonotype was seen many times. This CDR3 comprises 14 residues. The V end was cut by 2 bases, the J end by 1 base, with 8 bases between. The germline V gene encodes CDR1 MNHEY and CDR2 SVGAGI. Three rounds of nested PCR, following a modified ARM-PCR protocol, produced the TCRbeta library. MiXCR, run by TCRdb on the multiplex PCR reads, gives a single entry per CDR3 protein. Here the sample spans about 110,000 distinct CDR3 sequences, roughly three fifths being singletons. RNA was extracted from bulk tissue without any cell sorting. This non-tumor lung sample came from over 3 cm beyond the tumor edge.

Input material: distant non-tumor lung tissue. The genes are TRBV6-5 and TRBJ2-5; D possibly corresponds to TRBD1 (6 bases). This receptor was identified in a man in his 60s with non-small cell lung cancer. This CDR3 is CASSYRGGQETQYF. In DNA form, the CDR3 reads TGTGCCAGCAGTTACAGAGGGGGCCAAGAGACCCAGTACTTC.